Listed here are 16 T cell receptor beta chains from one sample, sequenced in a study of control samples from healthy donors and cancer patients. TCRdb keeps only in-frame clones here, not all; method: immunoSEQ multiplex PCR. Found here are under 450,000 clones, 90% of them singletons; the top ten hold 5.5% to 8%. Sequencing input: PBMCs. The receptors come from a man aged 35-49 years with head and neck cancer.

The chain employs TRBV18 and TRBJ2-7; tentatively, D is TRBD2 (7 bases). V lost 0 bases to trimming and J lost 5 bases, with 14 bases between them. Germline V gives CDR1 KGHSH, CDR2 LQKENI. This CDR3 is 15 amino acids long. Written as DNA, the CDR3 is TGTGCCAGCTCACCACCGCGCGGGGGCAACGACGAGCAGTACTTC. Translated: CASSPPRGGNDEQYF.

The rearrangement links TRBV6-5 to TRBJ1-2; 7 bases match TRBD1. The length of the CDR3 is 13 residues. V trimming: 5 bases; J trimming: 4 bases; junction bases outside the gene matches: 4. Germline V gene data show CDR1 as MNHEY and CDR2 as SVGAGI. CDR3: CASSRAGGYGYTF. As DNA, the CDR3 is TGTGCCAGCAGTCGGGCAGGGGGCTATGGCTACACCTTC.

The chain couples TRBV12-3 or TRBV12-4 to TRBJ1-1; D remains unclear. CDR3 length: 12 residues. V lost 3 bases, J lost 1 base, and 3 bases lay in between. The CDR3 loop is CASSFGNTEAFF. In DNA, the CDR3 is TGTGCCAGCAGTTTTGGGAACACTGAAGCTTTCTTT.

The chain joins TRBV30 to TRBJ2-7; maybe TRBD2 (6 bases). Germline CDR1 GTSNPN, CDR2 SVGIG (reference sequence). V lost 2 bases, J lost 1 base, and 9 bases lay in between. This CDR3 has 13 amino acids. This CDR3 reads CAWSWGESYEQYF. The DNA for the CDR3 is TGTGCCTGGAGTTGGGGGGAGTCCTACGAGCAGTACTTC.

This chain joins TRBV6-5 and TRBJ2-5, with TRBD2 matching 9 bases. Germline CDR1 MNHEY, CDR2 SVGAGI. The CDR3 is 14 amino acids. V shed 6 bases and J 1 base; nucleotides not matched to a gene: 3. Here the CDR3 reads CASRAGGFQETQYF. The CDR3 nucleotides are TGTGCCAGCAGAGCGGGGGGCTTCCAAGAGACCCAGTACTTC.

The chain combines TRBV7-8 with TRBJ2-1; a weak D match, TRBD1 (6 bases). V was pared by 1 base and J by 8 bases, with 9 bases between. CDR3 length: 13 amino acids. The V gene's germline CDR1 is SGHVS and CDR2 FQNEAQ. The CDR3 here is CASSLDRVDEQFF. CDR3 sequence (DNA): TGTGCCAGCAGCTTAGACAGGGTTGATGAGCAGTTCTTC.

The rearrangement joins TRBV30 to TRBJ2-1; weak D call: TRBD1 (6 bases). The CDR3 runs to 14 residues. V was trimmed by 0 bases and J by 10 bases, leaving 16 bases between them. Germline V gene sequence: CDR1 GTSNPN, CDR2 SVGIG (reference sequence). CDR3: CAWSVRQGTSEQFF. CDR3 bases: TGTGCCTGGAGTGTACGGCAGGGGACCAGCGAGCAGTTCTTC.

The chain joins TRBV19 to TRBJ1-5; D is unclear. CDR1 and CDR2 from the germline V gene are LNHDA and SQIVND (reference sequence). CDR3 length: 15 amino acids. Trimming shortened V by 4 bases and J by 6 bases, and 16 bases separated the two germline ends. The CDR3 protein is CASSTPLRDPQPQHF. In nucleotides, the CDR3 is TGTGCCAGTAGTACCCCCCTGCGAGACCCTCAGCCCCAGCATTTT.

This clone appeared a single time. V is TRBV7-8 and J is TRBJ1-3; D call uncertain. Germline V gene sequence: CDR1 SGHVS, CDR2 FQNEAQ. The V end lost 5 bases, the J end lost 4 bases, and 15 bases lay between the germline ends. This CDR3 is built from 15 residues. CDR3 nucleotide sequence: TGTGCCAGCAGCCTACCGAGGCGGCTCGGAAACACCATATATTTT. Its translation: CASSLPRRLGNTIYF.

The V call is TRBV28, the J call TRBJ2-7; TRBD2 matches 7 bases. V dropped 3 bases and J dropped 7; count of bases not matched to a gene: 21. Germline V CDR1 and CDR2: MDHEN, SYDVKM. CDR3 length: 18 amino acids. CDR3 nucleotide sequence: TGTGCCAGCAGTTTTTGGTCGAGCGGGACCACTACACGACGGGAGCAGTACTTC. Residues: CASSFWSSGTTTRREQYF.

This clone has more than one count but fewer than ten. This chain links TRBV5-1 with TRBJ2-1; 12 nucleotides match TRBD2. The length of the CDR3 is 17 residues. The V segment lost 4 bases and the J segment 3 bases; nucleotides outside the gene matches: 8. Germline V gene data show CDR1 as SGHRS and CDR2 as YFSETQ. CDR3 sequence: CASSTTSGSMVYNEQFF. DNA of the CDR3: TGCGCCAGCAGCACGACTAGCGGGAGCATGGTCTACAATGAGCAGTTCTTC.

The V call is TRBV28, the J call TRBJ1-1; D is uncertain. Trimming took off 2 bases at V and 0 bases at J, with 13 bases between the two ends. The CDR3 consists of 16 residues. Per germline, CDR1 MDHEN and CDR2 SYDVKM. The CDR3 protein is CASSLIFYSMNTEAFF. CDR3 DNA: TGTGCCAGCAGTTTAATTTTTTACAGCATGAACACTGAAGCTTTCTTT.

CDR3 sequence reads: CASSYRRRANEKLFF. In DNA form, the CDR3 reads TGTGCCAGCAGTTACAGGAGGAGAGCTAATGAAAAACTGTTTTTT. The chain carries TRBV6-5 and TRBJ1-4, with D unclear. The ends were cut back, 2 bases at V and 3 bases at J, with 10 bases in the middle. The CDR3 totals 15 residues. Germline assignment: CDR1 MNHEY and CDR2 SVGAGI.

The V gene is TRBV7-3, the J gene TRBJ2-2; maybe TRBD2 (5 bases). Trimming shortened V by 0 bases and J by 0 bases, and 11 bases separated the two germline ends. There are 17 residues in the CDR3. Germline lookup yields CDR1 SGHTA and CDR2 FQGTGA. Here the CDR3 DNA reads TGTGCCAGCAGCTTAACTTGGACTGCCTCGAACACCGGGGAGCTGTTTTTT. It encodes CASSLTWTASNTGELFF.

This chain uses TRBV24-1 with TRBJ2-2; perhaps TRBD2 as D (6 bases). The CDR3 consists of 11 residues. Germline V gives CDR1 KGHDR, CDR2 SFDVKD. Trimming removed 9 bases at V and 6 bases at J, with 7 bases between. In nucleotides, the CDR3 is TGTGCCACCTCGGGAGCCGGGGAGCTGTTTTTT. Protein sequence: CATSGAGELFF.

The V and J genes are TRBV9 and TRBJ2-3; TRBD2 is a possible D gene (5 bases). Germline V gives CDR1 SGDLS, CDR2 YYNGEE. The CDR3 runs 16 residues. Between the trimmed V and J ends, which lost 0 bases and 0 bases, there was a span of 11 bases. The CDR3: CASSVGLAVSTDTQYF. The CDR3 nucleotides read TGTGCCAGCAGCGTAGGCCTAGCCGTAAGCACAGATACGCAGTATTTT.